Listed here are 26 T cell receptor beta chains from one sample, sequenced in a study of OX40 agonist ivuxolimab in advanced cancers. Profiled with immunoSEQ multiplex PCR; TCRdb holds only in-frame clones, not every one. Found here are 50,000 or so clones, approximately 91% of them singletons; the top ten hold roughly 12%. Sequencing used CD4+ or CD8+ T cells sorted from blood, obtained in a trial of the OX40 agonist ivuxolimab. The receptors were gathered from an adult with an advanced solid tumor such as melanoma, head and neck, liver or kidney cancer.

This chain uses TRBV7-9 with TRBJ2-1, with TRBD2 matching over 10 bases. This CDR3 has 16 amino acids. Trimming at V came to 5 bases and at J to 4 bases, leaving 8 bases not matched to a gene. Germline CDR1 SEHNR, CDR2 FQNEAQ (reference sequence). The CDR3 DNA sequence: TGTGCCAGCAGCCCCCCGGGACTAGCGTTTTACAATGAGCAGTTCTTC. Translation: CASSPPGLAFYNEQFF.

The chain links TRBV18 to TRBJ1-1, with D unresolved. Germline loops: CDR1 KGHSH, CDR2 LQKENI. The CDR3 extends over 16 amino acids. V lost 2 bases to trimming and J lost 4 bases, with 17 bases between them. The CDR3 region is CASSPSAGDRGTEAFF. The CDR3 nucleotides are TGTGCCAGCTCACCATCGGCAGGAGATAGAGGCACTGAAGCTTTCTTT.

The rearrangement links TRBV18 to TRBJ1-1; D remains ambiguous. There are 13 residues in the CDR3. V dropped 1 base and J dropped 1 base, with 4 bases sitting between them. Germline values: CDR1 KGHSH, CDR2 LQKENI. CDR3 loop: CASSPLSNTEAFF. In DNA, the CDR3 is TGTGCCAGCTCACCACTTTCGAACACTGAAGCTTTCTTT.

The chain has TRBV11-2 and TRBJ2-7; a possible D gene is TRBD2 (6 bases). From germline, CDR1 is SGHAT and CDR2 FQNNGV. CDR3 length: 15 amino acids. Trimming stripped 5 bases from V and 0 bases from J, with 14 bases between. This CDR3 reads CASSQTWRGSYEQYF. The CDR3 DNA follows: TGTGCCAGCAGCCAGACGTGGCGGGGCTCCTACGAGCAGTACTTC.

The chain combines TRBV5-6 with TRBJ1-1, with D possibly TRBD1 on 5 matching bases. Germline V gene lookup returns CDR1 SGHDT and CDR2 YYEEEE. There are 14 residues in the CDR3. V was pared by 4 bases and J by 0 bases, with 10 bases between. Here the CDR3 DNA reads TGTGCCAGCAGCCCGGGACCGATGAACACTGAAGCTTTCTTT. Residues: CASSPGPMNTEAFF.

This rearrangement joins TRBV4-2 to TRBJ1-2; D is possibly TRBD1 (6 bases). Deletions cut 4 bases from V and 0 bases from J, with 12 bases between. This CDR3 is built from 15 residues. CDR1 is LGHNA and CDR2 is YNFKEQ in the germline V gene. The CDR3 here is CASSPPDRANYGYTF. The CDR3 coding sequence is TGTGCCAGCAGCCCTCCGGACAGAGCTAACTATGGCTACACCTTC.

The J gene is TRBJ2-3, the V gene TRBV15; D might be TRBD1 or TRBD2, each matching 5 bases. Germline CDR1 is LNHNV and CDR2 is YYDKDF (reference sequence). The CDR3 is made up of 17 amino acids. V lost 1 base and J lost 2, with 16 bases in between. This CDR3 is CATSRGGAARVTDTQYF. DNA for the CDR3: TGTGCCACCAGCAGAGGAGGGGCGGCGAGGGTCACAGATACGCAGTATTTT.

The chain uses TRBV19 and TRBJ2-7; D gene ambiguous. The CDR3 is 13 amino acids. Germline CDR1 LNHDA, CDR2 SQIVND (reference sequence). Trimming removed 4 bases at V and 0 bases at J, with 7 bases between. The CDR3 nucleotides read TGTGCCAGTAGTAGGTCCCTCTCCTACGAGCAGTACTTC. It translates to CASSRSLSYEQYF. Together with reference TRBV19 and TRBJ2-7, the CDR3 gives the full variable domain: DGGITQSPKYLFRKEGQNVTLSCEQNLNHDAMYWYRQDPGQGLRLIYYSQIVNDFQKGDIAEGYSVSREKKESFPLTVTSAQKNPTAFYLCASSRSLSYEQYFGPGTRLTVT.

The chain combines TRBV28 with TRBJ2-7, with a possible D match to TRBD1 (5 bases). The V gene's germline CDR1 is MDHEN and CDR2 SYDVKM. The length of the CDR3 is 13 residues. V lost 2 bases and J 4 bases, leaving 9 bases between the germline ends. CDR3 sequence (DNA): TGTGCCAGCAGTTTACCGGCAGGGTACGAGCAGTACTTC. It codes for CASSLPAGYEQYF.

V usage is TRBV5-6 and J usage is TRBJ1-6; D uncertain. The CDR3 consists of 15 residues. CDR1 and CDR2 from the germline V gene are SGHDT and YYEEEE. Trimming took 2 bases from V and 6 from J, leaving 12 bases between them. The CDR3 spells CASSFSRISNSPLHF. The CDR3 DNA reads TGTGCCAGCAGCTTTTCGCGGATTTCTAATTCACCCCTCCACTTT.

This rearrangement joins TRBV4-1 to TRBJ2-3, with D possibly TRBD2 on 5 matching bases. Germline CDR1 and CDR2: MGHRA and YSYEKL. The CDR3 loop spans 15 amino acids. V was pared by 8 bases and J by 4 bases, with 19 bases between. In DNA form, the CDR3 reads TGCGCCAGCGCTGACCCGAGGGCCGGGGCAGATACGCAGTATTTT. Translated, it gives CASADPRAGADTQYF.

The V gene is TRBV10-3, the J gene TRBJ2-1; the match to TRBD2 covers 8 bases. The CDR3 loop spans 14 amino acids. With 4 bases clipped from V and 4 bases from J, the junction kept 3 bases outside the gene matches. Germline CDR1 reads ENHRY; CDR2 reads SYGVKD. CDR3 in amino acids: CAISAQRGYNEQFF. In DNA form, the CDR3 reads TGTGCCATCAGTGCCCAGCGGGGGTACAATGAGCAGTTCTTC.

The chain uses TRBV7-3 and TRBJ2-3; tentative D call: TRBD2 (7 bases). Germline V lookup: CDR1 SGHTA, CDR2 FQGTGA. CDR3 size: 16 residues. V was shortened by 5 bases and J by 4 bases, with 19 bases between the two germline ends. Here the CDR3 reads CASSPLGGGSADTQYF. Here the CDR3 DNA reads TGTGCCAGCAGCCCCCTGGGGGGGGGCTCGGCAGATACGCAGTATTTT.

V gene TRBV14 combines with J gene TRBJ1-5, with D possibly matching TRBD1 (5 bases). Germline loops: CDR1 SGHDN, CDR2 FVKESK. The ends were cut back, 5 bases at V and 7 bases at J, with 15 bases in the middle. The CDR3 sequence is 14 residues long. The CDR3 DNA reads TGTGCCAGCAGCTCGGGACGGGCCGGGCAGCCCCAGCATTTT. Protein product: CASSSGRAGQPQHF.

The J gene is TRBJ1-2, the V gene TRBV7-6, with D hard to call. The CDR3 loop spans 13 amino acids. V was trimmed by 1 base and J by 4 bases, leaving 7 bases between them. Germline V gene sequence: CDR1 SGHVS, CDR2 FNYEAQ. The CDR3 DNA is TGTGCCAGCAGCTTAGGTCGCTCCTATGGCTACACCTTC. Protein: CASSLGRSYGYTF.

The V and J genes are TRBV7-2 and TRBJ2-1; a weak D match, TRBD2 (6 bases). V lost 5 bases to trimming and J lost 2 bases, with 16 bases between them. CDR1 and CDR2 (germline): SGHTA, FQGNSA. The CDR3 spans 16 residues. The CDR3 loop is CASSPPGTPAYNEQFF. The CDR3 DNA reads as TGTGCCAGCAGCCCACCCGGGACTCCCGCCTACAATGAGCAGTTCTTC. Combining the CDR3 with reference TRBV7-2 and TRBJ2-1 gives the whole variable domain GAGVSQSPSNKVTEKGKDVELRCDPISGHTALYWYRQSLGQGLEFLIYFQGNSAPDKSGLPSDRFSAERTGGSVSTLTIQRTQQEDSAVYLCASSPPGTPAYNEQFFGPGTRLTVL.

J is TRBJ2-2 and V is TRBV5-1; no firm D call. V was trimmed by 3 bases and J by 5 bases, leaving 11 bases between them. The CDR3 has 14 residues. CDR1 SGHRS and CDR2 YFSETQ come from the germline V gene. CDR3 residues: CASSSAPITGELFF. CDR3 in DNA: TGCGCCAGCAGCTCGGCCCCAATTACCGGGGAGCTGTTTTTT.

This chain links TRBV6-4 with TRBJ1-4; 7 positions agree with TRBD1. V was pared by 5 bases and J by 4 bases, with 19 bases of the junction left unmatched. There are 19 residues in the CDR3. The V gene's germline CDR1 is MRHNA and CDR2 SNTAGT. CDR3 in amino acids: CASSLPLNVGTVDNEKLFF. The CDR3 DNA reads as TGTGCCAGCAGTCTCCCCCTTAATGTTGGGACAGTAGATAATGAAAAACTGTTTTTT.

V is TRBV11-2 and J is TRBJ2-7; unclear D gene. In germline, CDR1 is SGHAT, CDR2 FQNNGV. Trimming pared 5 bases from V and 5 bases from J, leaving 25 bases between. This CDR3 spans 17 amino acids. Here the CDR3 DNA reads TGTGCCAGCAGCGCCGAAGGACGGCCGTCGAGATATAACGAGCAGTACTTC. It translates to CASSAEGRPSRYNEQYF. The full variable domain, its missing parts supplied by reference TRBV11-2 and TRBJ2-7, is EAGVAQSPRYKIIEKRQSVAFWCNPISGHATLYWYQQILGQGPKLLIQFQNNGVVDDSQLPKDRFSAERLKGVDSTLKIQPAKLEDSAVYLCASSAEGRPSRYNEQYFGPGTRLTVT.

The chain carries TRBV9 and TRBJ1-5; D is unresolved. Germline values: CDR1 SGDLS, CDR2 YYNGEE. Between the trimmed V and J ends, which lost 4 bases and 2 bases, there was a span of 19 bases. This CDR3 region has 17 residues. The CDR3 DNA reads as TGTGCCAGCAGCCCTTCGATGTCGGGAGGCGGCAATCAGCCCCAGCATTTT. Amino acids: CASSPSMSGGGNQPQHF.

The rearrangement links TRBV5-6 to TRBJ2-3, with D perhaps being TRBD1 or TRBD2 (5 bases each). The CDR3 covers 16 residues. Trimming cost V 0 bases and J 0 bases, with 11 bases left between them. The V gene's germline CDR1 is SGHDT and CDR2 YYEEEE. This chain's CDR3 is CASSLGPGTSTDTQYF. CDR3 nucleotide sequence: TGTGCCAGCAGCTTGGGGCCAGGGACGAGCACAGATACGCAGTATTTT. The full variable domain, with the rest looked up from reference TRBV5-6 and TRBJ2-3, is DAGVTQSPTHLIKTRGQQVTLRCSPKSGHDTVSWYQQALGQGPQFIFQYYEEEERQRGNFPDRFSGHQFPNYSSELNVNALLLGDSALYLCASSLGPGTSTDTQYFGPGTRLTVL.

This clone was recorded once. Relative to the germline gene, one junction end is altered; a read error may explain this. The chain carries TRBV7-7 and TRBJ2-1, with TRBD1 matching over 8 bases. Germline V gene lookup returns CDR1 SSHAT and CDR2 FNYEAQ (reference sequence). The length of the CDR3 is 13 residues. DNA for the CDR3: TGTGCTAGCAGCCTGGGACAGGACAATGAGCAGTTCTTC. Translating gives CASSLGQDNEQFF.

The V gene is TRBV11-2, the J gene TRBJ2-7; 10 bases agree with TRBD1. The CDR3 is 17 amino acids. Germline values: CDR1 SGHAT, CDR2 FQNNGV. With V trimmed by 5 bases and J by 0 bases, 10 bases remained unmatched. In DNA form, the CDR3 reads TGTGCCAGCAGCATCGGACCTAGGACAGGGGGCTCCTACGAGCAGTACTTC. Residues: CASSIGPRTGGSYEQYF.

Here the CDR3 reads CSVLQGWETQYF. CDR3 nucleotides: TGCAGCGTTCTACAGGGCTGGGAGACCCAGTACTTC. The chain joins TRBV29-1 to TRBJ2-5, with D possibly matching TRBD1 (6 bases). Per the germline V gene, CDR1 is SQVTM and CDR2 is ANQGSEA. The CDR3 sequence is 12 residues long. V lost 5 bases, J lost 5 bases, and 12 bases lay in between.

The V gene is TRBV2, the J gene TRBJ1-4, with D unresolved. CDR3 length equals 14 residues. CDR1 SNHLY and CDR2 FYNNEI come from the germline V gene. Deletions cut 6 bases from V and 8 bases from J, with 16 bases between. CDR3 DNA: TGTGCCAGCAGATGGGCCCCGGCCCAGGAAAAACTGTTTTTT. Its translation: CASRWAPAQEKLFF.

The chain combines TRBV6-4 with TRBJ2-3; D not certain. V lost 6 bases and J 0 bases, leaving 13 bases between the germline ends. CDR1 and CDR2 (germline): MRHNA, SNTAGT. The CDR3 length is 15 residues. CDR3 sequence: CASSRDARSTDTQYF. For the CDR3, the DNA is TGTGCCAGCAGCCGAGACGCGAGAAGCACAGATACGCAGTATTTT.